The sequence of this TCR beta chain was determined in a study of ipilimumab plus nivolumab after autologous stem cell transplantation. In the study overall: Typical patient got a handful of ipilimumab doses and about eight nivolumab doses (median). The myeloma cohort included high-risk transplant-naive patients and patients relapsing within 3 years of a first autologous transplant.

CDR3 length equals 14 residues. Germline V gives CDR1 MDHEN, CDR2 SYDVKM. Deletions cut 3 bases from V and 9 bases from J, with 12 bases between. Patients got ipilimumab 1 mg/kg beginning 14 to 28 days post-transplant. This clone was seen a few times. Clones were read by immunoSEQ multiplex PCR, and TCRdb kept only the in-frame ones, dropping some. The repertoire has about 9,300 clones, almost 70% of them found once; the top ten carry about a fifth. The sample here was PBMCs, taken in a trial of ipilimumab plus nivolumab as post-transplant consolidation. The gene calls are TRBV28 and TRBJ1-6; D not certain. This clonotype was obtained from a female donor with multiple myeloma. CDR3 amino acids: CASSFGQEISPLHF. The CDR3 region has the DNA TGTGCCAGCAGTTTCGGGCAGGAGATTTCACCCCTCCACTTT. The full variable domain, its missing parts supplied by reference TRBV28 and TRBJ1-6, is DVKVTQSSRYLVKRTGEKVFLECVQDMDHENMFWYRQDPGLGLRLIYFSYDVKMKEKGDIPEGYSVSREKKERFSLILESASTNQTSMYLCASSFGQEISPLHFGNGTRLTVT.